Shown below are 14 T cell receptor beta chains from a single sample sequenced in a study of T cell responses to AZD1222 COVID-19 vaccine. Assay used: immunoSEQ multiplex PCR; TCRdb lists only in-frame clones, some missing. The data show 90,000 to 120,000 clones, with nearly 90% seen just once and 4.8% held by the top ten. Sequenced here: peripheral blood, sampled 28 days after the second AZD1222 dose. These receptors were taken from an adult who received the AZD1222 COVID-19 vaccine.

The chain employs TRBV27 and TRBJ1-5; tentative D call: TRBD1 (6 bases). The CDR3 totals 16 residues. The ends were cut back, 2 bases at V and 2 bases at J, with 13 bases in the middle. Germline V gene data show CDR1 as MNHEY and CDR2 as SMNVEV (reference sequence). CDR3 loop: CASSLRPGAGNQPQHF. CDR3 DNA sequence: TGTGCCAGCAGTTTACGTCCGGGGGCAGGCAATCAGCCCCAGCATTTT.

This clone was found once. The chain combines TRBV6-5 with TRBJ2-1; D unresolved. The CDR3 has 13 residues. Germline-derived CDR1 and CDR2 are MNHEY and SVGAGI. The germline V and J ends were trimmed by 6 bases and 4 bases, with 10 bases remaining between them. The DNA of the CDR3 is TGTGCCAGCAGGGACCCCATTTACAATGAGCAGTTCTTC. Translation gives CASRDPIYNEQFF.

V gene TRBV5-4 combines with J gene TRBJ2-7; 8 nucleotides align to TRBD1. The CDR3 sequence is 15 residues long. Germline CDR1 SGHNT, CDR2 YYREEE (reference sequence). Trimming removed 0 bases from V and 0 bases from J; junction bases left unmatched: 2. The DNA of the CDR3 is TGTGCCAGCAGCTTGGAGACAGGGGCCTCCTACGAGCAGTACTTC. This sequence encodes CASSLETGASYEQYF.

This rearrangement joins TRBV14 to TRBJ2-3; 11 bases are shared with TRBD2. Germline lookup yields CDR1 SGHDN and CDR2 FVKESK. The V and J ends lost 0 bases and 14 bases, in that order; junction bases with no gene match: 7. CDR3 length: 14 amino acids. CDR3 protein: CASSQDWTSGQPYF. CDR3 DNA sequence: TGTGCCAGCAGCCAAGACTGGACTAGCGGGCAGCCGTATTTT.

This chain connects TRBV2 to TRBJ2-2; D is possibly TRBD1 (5 bases). The length of the CDR3 is 15 residues. Trimming cost V 4 bases and J 7 bases, with 16 bases left between them. Germline-derived CDR1 and CDR2 are SNHLY and FYNNEI. CDR3 sequence (DNA): TGTGCCAGCAGTGGGGGCCTCAGTCTAGGCGGGGAGCTGTTTTTT. This sequence encodes CASSGGLSLGGELFF.

The rearrangement joins TRBV11-2 to TRBJ2-2; weak D call: TRBD2 (5 bases). The CDR3 has 14 amino acids. V gave up 5 bases and J gave up 3 bases, with 10 bases separating them. Germline CDR1 reads SGHAT; CDR2 reads FQNNGV. The CDR3 reads CASSIRRDTGELFF. CDR3 DNA: TGTGCCAGCAGCATCAGGCGGGACACCGGGGAGCTGTTTTTT.

The rearrangement links TRBV5-1 to TRBJ1-5; D unresolved. Trimming left V 4 bases short and J 5 bases short, with 10 bases between. Per the germline V gene, CDR1 is SGHRS and CDR2 is YFSETQ. There are 13 residues in the CDR3. Here the CDR3 DNA reads TGCGCCAGCAGCGTGGACGGCGATCAGCCCCAGCATTTT. It codes for CASSVDGDQPQHF.

The genes are TRBV5-4 and TRBJ2-1, with a possible D match to TRBD1 (5 bases). The CDR3 spans 14 residues. Germline CDR1 SGHNT, CDR2 YYREEE (reference sequence). V lost 3 bases, J lost 0 bases, and 7 bases lay in between. CDR3 loop: CASSSDSSYNEQFF. DNA for the CDR3: TGTGCCAGCAGCTCCGACAGCTCCTACAATGAGCAGTTCTTC.

The rearrangement joins TRBV12-5 to TRBJ2-4, with D perhaps matching TRBD1 or TRBD2 (6 bases each). From germline, CDR1 is LGHNT and CDR2 FRNRAP. The CDR3 loop spans 22 amino acids. With 1 base removed from V and 0 bases from J, the gap between germline ends came to 28 bases. The CDR3 reads CASGLGPGARSMRLLAKNIQYF. The CDR3 DNA sequence: TGTGCTAGTGGTTTGGGCCCGGGGGCCCGTTCGATGCGGCTCTTAGCCAAAAACATTCAGTACTTC.

This chain joins TRBV11-2 and TRBJ1-3; the D is unclear. The CDR3 is 15 residues long. In germline, CDR1 is SGHAT, CDR2 FQNNGV. The V gene lost 5 bases and the J gene lost 2 bases, with 13 bases spanning the gap. CDR3 region: CASSLSVGPGNTIYF. CDR3 nucleotide sequence: TGTGCCAGCAGCCTAAGCGTAGGACCTGGAAACACCATATATTTT.

This chain uses TRBV15 with TRBJ1-3; D is unclear. The germline V gene encodes CDR1 LNHNV and CDR2 YYDKDF (reference sequence). There are 16 residues in the CDR3. V was cut by 0 bases and J by 0 bases, with 9 bases left in between. The CDR3 DNA is TGTGCCACCAGCAGAGATCACGGGGACTCTGGAAACACCATATATTTT. Its protein product is CATSRDHGDSGNTIYF.

J is TRBJ1-1 and V is TRBV9; D unresolved. This CDR3 has 15 amino acids. Germline V gene sequence: CDR1 SGDLS, CDR2 YYNGEE. V lost 0 bases and J 1 base, leaving 10 bases between the germline ends. The CDR3 region has the DNA TGTGCCAGCAGCGTAGGAGCTGAACAGAACACTGAAGCTTTCTTT. This translates into CASSVGAEQNTEAFF.

In this sample, this clone turned up a few times. V is TRBV29-1 and J is TRBJ1-5; D uncertain. The CDR3 extends over 18 amino acids. The V and J ends lost 8 bases and 2 bases respectively, with 28 bases between them. Germline V gene sequence: CDR1 SQVTM, CDR2 ANQGSEA. CDR3 nucleotide sequence: TGCAGCTGCTCCTGGCCTGACCGGTTGTACTCTGGCAATCAGCCCCAGCATTTT. Amino acids: CSCSWPDRLYSGNQPQHF.

This chain connects TRBV5-1 to TRBJ1-5, with 8 bases fitting TRBD1. The CDR3 contains 13 residues. Germline CDR1 and CDR2: SGHRS and YFSETQ. Germline trimming cut 0 bases from V and 13 bases from J; bases unmatched to any gene: 6. The CDR3 loop reads CASSLGDRSDQHF. In DNA, the CDR3 is TGCGCCAGCAGCTTGGGGGACAGGTCGGATCAGCATTTT.